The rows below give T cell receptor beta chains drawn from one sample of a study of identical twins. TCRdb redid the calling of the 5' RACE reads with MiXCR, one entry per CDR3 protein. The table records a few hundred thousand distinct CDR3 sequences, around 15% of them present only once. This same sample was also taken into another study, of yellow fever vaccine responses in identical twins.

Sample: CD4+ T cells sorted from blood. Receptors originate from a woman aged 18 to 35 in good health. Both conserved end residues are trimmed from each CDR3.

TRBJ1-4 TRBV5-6 ASSLGWAGREKLF
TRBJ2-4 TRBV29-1 SVVLAGIQY
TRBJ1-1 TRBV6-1 ASRAGEWSTEAF
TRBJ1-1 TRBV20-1 SAPAGGNTEAF
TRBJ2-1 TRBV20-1 SARGGHTYNEQF
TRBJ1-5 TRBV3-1 ASSADSNQPQH
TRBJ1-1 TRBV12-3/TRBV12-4 ASSKTGNTEAF
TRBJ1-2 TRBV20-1 SASGTGYGYT
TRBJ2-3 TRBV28 ASSPSGRPRGDTQY
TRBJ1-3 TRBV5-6 ASSLTGFSGNTIY
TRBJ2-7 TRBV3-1 ASSLSTTGVRYEQY
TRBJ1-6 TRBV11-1 ASSLQPADSPLH
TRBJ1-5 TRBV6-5 ASSYSSPRTGDSNQPQH
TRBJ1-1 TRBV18 ASSPPWDRFAWTEAF
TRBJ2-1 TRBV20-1 SARGTGGPYNEQF
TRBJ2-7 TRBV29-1 SATKGLAGVTEQY
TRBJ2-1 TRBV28 ASSPLWLLGSYNEQF
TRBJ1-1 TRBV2 ASSYRQMANTEAF
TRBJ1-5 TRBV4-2 ASSQDHSGTAQPQH
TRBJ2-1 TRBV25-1 ASSDKQPEQF
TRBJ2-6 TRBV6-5 ASSSDRRYSGANVLT
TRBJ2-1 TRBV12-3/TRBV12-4 ASTFGQPNEQF
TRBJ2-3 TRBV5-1 ASSPPDGTDTQY
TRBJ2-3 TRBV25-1 ASSEYLGNPTDTQY
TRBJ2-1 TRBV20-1 SASGLVGNEQF
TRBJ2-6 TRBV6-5 ASSYSRGGAGANVLT
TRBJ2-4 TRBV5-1 ASSLGLAPVQY
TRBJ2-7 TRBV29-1 SVVTPPGMSYEQY
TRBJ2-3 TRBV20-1 SASFRPTNTQY
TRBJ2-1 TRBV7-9 ASSPGTPRDEQF
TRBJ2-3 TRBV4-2 ASSPGLAAPSDTQY
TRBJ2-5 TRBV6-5 ASSYALTSGQETQY
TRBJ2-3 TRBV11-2 ASSSIAGGRVVTDTQY
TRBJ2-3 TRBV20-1 STLRRVLRGDTQY
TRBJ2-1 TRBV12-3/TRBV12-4 ASGLERTYNEQF
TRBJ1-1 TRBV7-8 ASSSRQGWMNTEAF
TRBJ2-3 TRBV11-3 ASSLVGLADTQY
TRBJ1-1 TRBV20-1 SAPGQRNEAF
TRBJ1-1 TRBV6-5 ASSYSGRGEAF
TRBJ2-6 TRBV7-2 ASSLDSSGGSVLT
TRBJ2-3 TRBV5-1 ASRANTDTQY
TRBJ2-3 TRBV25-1 ASSETSGGADTQY
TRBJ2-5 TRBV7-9 ASSPGTGIVQETQY
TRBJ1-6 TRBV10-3 AIRGFRENSPLH
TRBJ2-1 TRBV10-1 ASGQGFNEQF
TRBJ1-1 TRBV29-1 SVVLYTDTEAF
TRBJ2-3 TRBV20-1 SASSGGALDTQY
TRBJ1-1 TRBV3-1 ASTPGERNTEAF
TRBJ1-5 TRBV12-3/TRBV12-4 ASSLGLGGNQPQH
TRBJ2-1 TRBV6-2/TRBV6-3 ASSYPPLGEQF
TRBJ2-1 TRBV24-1 ATSDVRDRGGEQF
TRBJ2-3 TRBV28 ASSTGGGGTDTQY
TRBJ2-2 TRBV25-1 ASSEASGRINTGELF
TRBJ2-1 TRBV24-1 ATSDKGTSSDEQF
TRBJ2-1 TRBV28 ASGRINEQF